This TCR beta chain was obtained from a study of OX40 agonist ivuxolimab in advanced cancers. About the full investigation: Ivuxolimab was an agonistic, fully human IgG2 monoclonal antibody directed against OX40 (CD134), a costimulatory receptor. Intravenous ivuxolimab was administered to patients every 2 weeks at six dose levels: 0.01, 0.1, 0.3, 1.5, 3 and 10 mg/kg. Of the roughly 52 dose-escalation patients, hepatocellular carcinoma was present in approximately 20, melanoma in approximately 15, renal cell carcinoma in 9 and head and neck cancer in 9. In the dose-escalation cohort, 75% to 90% of patients were male, and the mean age was roughly 60 years with a range of roughly 20 to 80. Prior anti-PD-1, anti-PD-L1 or anti-CTLA-4 therapy was permitted, and checkpoint inhibitors had been received by less than 45% of dose-escalation patients. Three dose-escalation patients achieved partial responses, one with hepatocellular carcinoma and two with cutaneous melanoma. Peripheral TCRbeta sequencing aimed to test whether ivuxolimab altered TCR sequence diversity and caused clonal T-cell expansion. The paper describes the monotherapy dose-escalation part (N of about 52 patients) of the phase I trial of ivuxolimab. Results the study describes overall, beyond this receptor: In the 0.1-3.0 mg/kg groups, partial responders had among the lowest normalized peripheral clonal expansion, particularly in CD8+ T cells. Which antigens the clonally expanded peripheral T cells were specific for was not determined. At doses from 0.1 to 3.0 mg/kg, clonal expansion was seen in both CD4+ and CD8+ blood T cells between baseline and week 6. Low levels of normalized T-cell clonal expansion were also shown by some nonresponding patients. After ivuxolimab, more expanded clones were found on average in CD8+ T cells than in CD4+ T cells.

To sequence the TCRbeta CDR3 region, genomic DNA was isolated from the sorted cells. The immunoSEQ Assay was used to sequence the TCRbeta CDR3 regions. This immuneACCESS table, as held by TCRdb, lists in-frame sequences with V and J called but not all clones. Of the missing ones, under half trace to an unresolved V gene in checked studies; the others have no known cause. This sample lists some 97,000 clones; about nine tenths were detected once. The ten largest clonotypes hold roughly 0.3% of the sample. Patients with a history of autoimmune disease or receiving systemic immunosuppression were excluded from the trial. In every dose cohort, peripheral blood was drawn for TCR sequencing at baseline, cycle 4 day 1, and cycle 7 day 1. The samples were taken from a phase I, first-in-human, multicenter, open-label dose-escalation trial of ivuxolimab. Adults with locally advanced or metastatic melanoma, renal cell carcinoma, hepatocellular carcinoma or head and neck squamous cell carcinoma were enrolled in the trial. Before TCR sequencing, CD4+ and CD8+ T cells were separately sorted from peripheral blood.

The CDR1 and CDR2 encoded by the germline V gene are SNHLY and FYNNEI. Trimming leaves V shorter by 1 base and J shorter by 2 bases, with the junction holding 4 bases beyond the gene matches. The CDR3 covers 15 residues, taking in both the cysteine and the phenylalanine. Only the CDR3 DNA is retained, 45 bases long and in frame from the first base. With respect to this clone: Its cognate antigen has yet to be identified. Per-nucleotide qualities are absent, and no much larger clonotype sits a single base away.

The sequence is built from TRBV2 and TRBJ2-7, and 8 junction bases match TRBD1. The sequence came from an adult with an advanced solid tumor such as melanoma, head and neck, liver or kidney cancer. The material sequenced was CD4+ or CD8+ T cells sorted from blood, taken in a trial of the OX40 agonist ivuxolimab. The sequenced DNA is TGTGCCAGCAGTGAAGGAATACAGGGGGCCTACGAGCAGTACTTC. Translated, it reads CASSEGIQGAYEQYF.